The clone carrying this TCR beta chain has only a few counts. The data stem from a study of beta chain features in type 1 diabetes. The CDR3 totals 14 residues. Trimming took 6 bases from V and 8 from J; bases not matched to a gene: 9. Germline V gene sequence: CDR1 SGHNT, CDR2 YYREEE (reference sequence). The authors reverse transcribed all of the isolated RNA, so sequencing captured expressed TCRB transcripts. Produced via immunoSEQ multiplex PCR; TCRdb's table is partial and in-frame only. This sample has hundreds of thousands of clones, with around a sixth found just once. The sample comprised naive CD4+ T cells from blood. The sequence came from a man aged 18 to 29 in good health. The chain is built from TRBV5-4 and TRBJ2-1, with 9 nucleotides matching TRBD2. The CDR3 DNA sequence: TGTGCCAGCATGCATGGTAGCGGGAGAGATGAGCAGTTCTTC. This gives the protein CASMHGSGRDEQFF.